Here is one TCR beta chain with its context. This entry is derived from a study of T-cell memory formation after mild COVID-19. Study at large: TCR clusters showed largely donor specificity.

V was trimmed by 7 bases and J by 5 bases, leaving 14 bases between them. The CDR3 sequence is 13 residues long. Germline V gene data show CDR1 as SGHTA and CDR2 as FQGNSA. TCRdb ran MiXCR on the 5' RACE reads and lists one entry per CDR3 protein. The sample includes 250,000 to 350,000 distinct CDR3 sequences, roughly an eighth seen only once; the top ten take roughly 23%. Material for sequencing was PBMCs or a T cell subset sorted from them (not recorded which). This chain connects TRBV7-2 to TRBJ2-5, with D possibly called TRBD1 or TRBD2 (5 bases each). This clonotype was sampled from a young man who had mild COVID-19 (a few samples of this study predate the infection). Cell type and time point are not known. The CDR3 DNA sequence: TGTGCCAGCATGGACGCCTGGGGGGAGACCCAGTACTTC. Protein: CASMDAWGETQYF. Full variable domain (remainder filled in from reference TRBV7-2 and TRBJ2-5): GAGVSQSPSNKVTEKGKDVELRCDPISGHTALYWYRQSLGQGLEFLIYFQGNSAPDKSGLPSDRFSAERTGGSVSTLTIQRTQQEDSAVYLCASMDAWGETQYFGPGTRLLVL.